The 27 T cell receptor beta chains below were found in one sample sequenced in a study of blood T cell repertoires in COVID-19. Clones were read by immunoSEQ multiplex PCR, and TCRdb kept only the in-frame ones, dropping some. Of 120,000 or so clones in the sample, 88% were seen once. Sequenced input: peripheral blood. Source of these receptors: a man aged 50 or older with acute or convalescent COVID-19.

The V and J genes are TRBV27 and TRBJ2-2; 11 bases are a match to TRBD1. This CDR3 has 16 residues. Per the germline V gene, CDR1 is MNHEY and CDR2 is SMNVEV (reference sequence). The V gene end was trimmed by 4 bases and the J gene end by 7 bases; junction bases not matched to a gene: 8. This CDR3 reads CASSSLDRGRGGELFF. The CDR3 DNA is TGTGCCAGCAGTTCGTTGGACAGGGGGCGGGGCGGGGAGCTGTTTTTT.

CDR3 sequence reads: CSARDKGGYTF. CDR3 coding DNA: TGCAGTGCTAGAGATAAGGGGGGCTACACCTTC. The chain couples TRBV20-1 to TRBJ1-2; D perhaps matches TRBD1 (5 bases). Between the trimmed V and J ends, which lost 0 bases and 8 bases, there was a span of 7 bases. CDR1 and CDR2 (germline): DFQATT, SNEGSKA (reference sequence). The CDR3 sequence is 11 residues long.

The chain has TRBV18 and TRBJ1-4; D possibly corresponds to TRBD1 (5 bases). Per germline, CDR1 KGHSH and CDR2 LQKENI. Trimming stripped 4 bases from V and 2 bases from J, with 11 bases between. The CDR3 spans 15 residues. CDR3 region: CASSRLGATNEKLFF. The CDR3, as DNA: TGTGCCAGCTCACGGCTAGGGGCGACTAATGAAAAACTGTTTTTT.

The sample holds a few counts of this clone. This chain links TRBV27 with TRBJ2-2; 7 nucleotides line up with TRBD1. Germline CDR1 is MNHEY and CDR2 is SMNVEV (reference sequence). The CDR3 runs to 15 residues. With 8 bases clipped from V and 3 bases from J, the junction kept 9 bases outside the gene matches. CDR3 sequence: CASGPQGSYTGELFF. DNA for the CDR3: TGTGCCAGCGGACCACAGGGGTCCTACACCGGGGAGCTGTTTTTT.

This clone was detected only once. This rearrangement joins TRBV4-1 to TRBJ2-7; the match to TRBD2 covers 7 bases. Germline CDR1 MGHRA, CDR2 YSYEKL. The CDR3 has 16 amino acids. The V and J ends lost 4 bases and 0 bases, in that order; junction bases with no gene match: 9. This CDR3 is CASSRNSGINSYEQYF. The CDR3, as DNA: TGCGCCAGCAGCCGGAACAGCGGGATTAACTCCTACGAGCAGTACTTC.

The genes are TRBV6-4 and TRBJ2-3, with D perhaps TRBD2 (6 bases). The V end lost 0 bases, the J end lost 1 base, and 14 bases lay between the germline ends. Germline values: CDR1 MRHNA, CDR2 SNTAGT. This CDR3 is built from 17 residues. CDR3: CASSDSIWASGTDTQYF. The CDR3 bases are TGTGCCAGCAGTGACTCGATCTGGGCTAGCGGCACAGATACGCAGTATTTT.

This chain connects TRBV10-1 to TRBJ2-5; D possibly corresponds to TRBD1 (6 bases). Deletions cut 2 bases from V and 0 bases from J, with 7 bases between. CDR3 size: 14 residues. Germline loops: CDR1 WNHNN, CDR2 SYGVQD (reference sequence). In DNA form, the CDR3 reads TGCGCCAGCAGTGAGGGACAGTACCAAGAGACCCAGTACTTC. Translated, it gives CASSEGQYQETQYF.

The V and J genes are TRBV9 and TRBJ2-3, with 7 bases matching TRBD1. The CDR3 covers 15 residues. CDR1 is SGDLS and CDR2 is YYNGEE in the germline V gene. The ends lost 6 bases at V and 0 bases at J; junction bases unmatched: 7. CDR3: CASTRTGPSTDTQYF. In nucleotides, the CDR3 is TGTGCCAGCACTAGGACAGGACCTAGCACAGATACGCAGTATTTT.

The chain is built from TRBV27 and TRBJ1-2; D not certain. This CDR3 spans 13 amino acids. Germline CDR1 and CDR2: MNHEY and SMNVEV (reference sequence). Trimming shortened V by 5 bases and J by 8 bases, and 15 bases separated the two germline ends. The chain's CDR3 is CASSLGGLGGYTF. The CDR3 nucleotides read TGTGCCAGCAGTCTGGGCGGGCTGGGAGGCTACACCTTC.

The gene calls are TRBV12-3 or TRBV12-4 and TRBJ2-4; unclear D gene. V lost 1 base to trimming and J lost 9 bases, with 4 bases between them. The CDR3 covers 11 residues. The CDR3: CASSLESIQYF. The CDR3 DNA is TGTGCCAGCAGTTTAGAGAGCATTCAGTACTTC.

Concerning this clone itself: The same CDR3 is also encoded by other DNA sequences in this sample. This chain links TRBV19 with TRBJ2-5, with 11 bases identical to TRBD1. Trimming cost V 6 bases and J 5 bases; bases outside gene matches: 5. The germline V gene has CDR1 LNHDA and CDR2 SQIVND (reference sequence). The length of the CDR3 is 14 residues. The DNA for the CDR3 is TGTGCCAGTAGCCGGGACAGGGGGTGGGAGACCCAGTACTTC. This translates into CASSRDRGWETQYF.

This chain links TRBV6-5 with TRBJ2-7; the D is unclear. This CDR3 has 13 residues. Germline V gene sequence: CDR1 MNHEY, CDR2 SVGAGI. With 5 bases removed from V and 0 bases from J, the gap between germline ends came to 8 bases. CDR3 nucleotide sequence: TGTGCCAGCAGTATTGGCGGCTCCTACGAGCAGTACTTC. It translates to CASSIGGSYEQYF.

The chain combines TRBV30 with TRBJ1-1, with D unclear. The CDR3 totals 13 residues. Germline V gene sequence: CDR1 GTSNPN, CDR2 SVGIG (reference sequence). V was pared by 3 bases and J by 0 bases, with 8 bases between. The CDR3 coding sequence is TGTGCCTGGAGCGCGGATATGAACACTGAAGCTTTCTTT. As protein: CAWSADMNTEAFF.

J is TRBJ1-2 and V is TRBV19, with D perhaps matching TRBD1 (5 bases). There are 15 residues in the CDR3. V shed 3 bases and J shed 1 base, with 12 bases lying between them. Germline CDR1 is LNHDA and CDR2 is SQIVND (reference sequence). In DNA, the CDR3 is TGTGCCAGTAGTATTCAATGGACACTTAACTATGGCTACACCTTC. It specifies CASSIQWTLNYGYTF.

In its sample, this clone was seen a few times. The CDR3 loop reads CASSLEGPGGLFF. In nucleotides, the CDR3 is TGCGCCAGCAGCTTGGAGGGGCCGGGAGGGCTGTTTTTT. The V and J genes are TRBV5-1 and TRBJ2-2; TRBD2 matches at 7 bases. Germline V CDR1 and CDR2: SGHRS, YFSETQ. V was pared by 0 bases and J by 13 bases, with 6 bases of the junction left unmatched. The CDR3 covers 13 residues.

This chain uses TRBV5-5 with TRBJ1-1; D is perhaps TRBD1 (6 bases). The CDR3 has 11 residues. V was trimmed by 7 bases and J by 8 bases, leaving 12 bases between them. Germline V gene lookup returns CDR1 SGHKS and CDR2 YYEKEE (reference sequence). As DNA, the CDR3 is TGTGCCAGCCGCAGGGGCCTAGAAGCTTTCTTT. Translating gives CASRRGLEAFF.

This clone was observed a few times. The chain's CDR3 is CASSLLPREGSYNEQFF. The DNA for the CDR3 is TGTGCCAGCAGCTTACTTCCGCGGGAGGGGTCCTACAATGAGCAGTTCTTC. The chain combines TRBV7-9 with TRBJ2-1; TRBD2 aligns across 9 bases. CDR1 and CDR2 (germline): SEHNR, FQNEAQ (reference sequence). The CDR3 length is 17 residues. V lost 2 bases, J lost 1 base, and 6 bases stayed unmatched.

This chain joins TRBV5-1 and TRBJ2-7, with TRBD1 matching over 9 bases. CDR3 size: 14 residues. The ends lost 4 bases at V and 2 bases at J; junction bases unmatched: 4. CDR1 SGHRS and CDR2 YFSETQ come from the germline V gene. The CDR3 spells CASSPRQGAYEQYF. CDR3 sequence (DNA): TGCGCCAGCAGCCCCAGACAGGGGGCCTACGAGCAGTACTTC.

The chain joins TRBV7-2 to TRBJ1-3; D is unclear. This CDR3 has 15 amino acids. Looked up from germline, CDR1 is SGHTA and CDR2 is FQGNSA. Trimming pared 5 bases from V and 4 bases from J, leaving 15 bases between. As DNA, the CDR3 is TGTGCCAGCAGCCCCAGATCCAGTAAGGGAAACACCATATATTTT. This sequence encodes CASSPRSSKGNTIYF.

This chain uses TRBV29-1 with TRBJ1-2, with TRBD1 matching over 9 bases. The V gene end was trimmed by 4 bases and the J gene end by 4 bases; junction bases not matched to a gene: 7. CDR3 size: 14 residues. Germline CDR1 is SQVTM and CDR2 is ANQGSEA. The CDR3 DNA sequence: TGCAGCGTTGGGACAGGGGCAATACCCTATGGCTACACCTTC. It codes for CSVGTGAIPYGYTF.

V and J are TRBV30 and TRBJ1-2, with TRBD1 matching over 7 bases. V shed 0 bases, J shed 4 bases, and the junction held 2 bases outside the gene matches. The CDR3 is 13 amino acids. Germline CDR1 is GTSNPN and CDR2 is SVGIG (reference sequence). Here the CDR3 reads CAWSVRDSYGYTF. The CDR3 nucleotides read TGTGCCTGGAGTGTAAGGGACAGCTATGGCTACACCTTC.

The chain uses TRBV11-3 and TRBJ2-1; 11 nucleotides align to TRBD2. The CDR3 spans 16 residues. Germline lookup yields CDR1 SGHNT and CDR2 YENEEA. J lost 7 bases, V lost 5 bases, and 10 bases had no gene match. CDR3 nucleotides: TGTGCCAGCAGCATGCTAGCGGGAGGCGGGTTGAATGAGCAGTTCTTC. It encodes CASSMLAGGGLNEQFF. Complete variable domain (other parts from reference TRBV11-3 and TRBJ2-1): EAGVVQSPRYKIIEKKQPVAFWCNPISGHNTLYWYLQNLGQGPELLIRYENEEAVDDSQLPKDRFSAERLKGVDSTLKIQPAELGDSAVYLCASSMLAGGGLNEQFFGPGTRLTVL.

The chain uses TRBV10-3 and TRBJ1-1; TRBD1 matches 8 bases. Germline CDR1 is ENHRY and CDR2 is SYGVKD. This CDR3 spans 13 amino acids. The V and J ends lost 7 bases and 6 bases, in that order; junction bases with no gene match: 7. The CDR3 bases are TGTGCCATCACAGGACAGGGAGTGTCTGAAGCTTTCTTT. Translation gives CAITGQGVSEAFF.

V and J are TRBV11-2 and TRBJ1-1; D possibly corresponds to TRBD1 (6 bases). The CDR3 extends over 14 amino acids. Per germline, CDR1 SGHAT and CDR2 FQNNGV. Between the trimmed V and J ends, which lost 3 bases and 0 bases, there was a span of 8 bases. CDR3 region: CASSLTGVNTEAFF. CDR3 sequence (DNA): TGTGCCAGCAGCTTGACAGGAGTGAACACTGAAGCTTTCTTT.

This chain links TRBV19 with TRBJ2-3; 7 nucleotides agree with TRBD2. This CDR3 is 12 amino acids long. In germline, CDR1 is LNHDA, CDR2 SQIVND (reference sequence). The junction had 3 bases not matched to a gene; V was cut back by 9 bases and J by 3 bases. This chain's CDR3 is CASAGGTDTQYF. CDR3 DNA sequence: TGTGCCAGCGCCGGGGGGACAGATACGCAGTATTTT.

The J gene is TRBJ2-2, the V gene TRBV2; a possible D gene is TRBD2 (5 bases). CDR1 and CDR2 from the germline V gene are SNHLY and FYNNEI. The CDR3 has 15 amino acids. Between the trimmed V and J ends, which lost 8 bases and 5 bases, there was a span of 18 bases. The DNA for the CDR3 is TGTGCCAGCCGCGAGGCCACGGGGTGGACCGGGGAGCTGTTTTTT. This sequence encodes CASREATGWTGELFF.

V and J are TRBV7-2 and TRBJ1-2; possibly TRBD1 for D (5 bases). This CDR3 region has 13 residues. The germline V gene encodes CDR1 SGHTA and CDR2 FQGNSA. The ends were cut back, 3 bases at V and 8 bases at J, with 13 bases in the middle. The CDR3 DNA is TGTGCCAGCAGCTTTCTGGGAGGGGAAGGCTACACCTTC. It yields the protein CASSFLGGEGYTF.